The next 24 T cell receptor beta chains were all read from a single sample in a study of cytomegalovirus exposure and HLA in healthy donors. With 60 Vbeta and 13 Jbeta primers, the PCR was carried out. Profiling relied on immunoSEQ multiplex PCR, and the TCRdb table lists in-frame clones only, not all of them. The data contain 150,000 to 200,000 clones, around 81% of them singletons. The sample taken for sequencing was PBMCs. Source of these receptors: a man aged 18 to 29 in good health and CMV-seronegative.

The rearrangement links TRBV7-9 to TRBJ2-3; 7 positions match TRBD1. Trimming took 1 base from V and 3 from J; bases not matched to a gene: 7. Looked up from germline, CDR1 is SEHNR and CDR2 is FQNEAQ (reference sequence). The CDR3 is made up of 16 amino acids. DNA for the CDR3: TGTGCCAGCAGCTTAGATTTGGGACAGCTTACAGATACGCAGTATTTT. Translating it yields CASSLDLGQLTDTQYF.

The chain carries TRBV7-9 and TRBJ1-1; no clear D gene. Germline CDR1 is SEHNR and CDR2 is FQNEAQ (reference sequence). The length of the CDR3 is 14 residues. Trimming removed 1 base at V and 1 base at J, with 7 bases between. CDR3 protein: CASSLDGSNTEAFF. The DNA of the CDR3 is TGTGCCAGCAGCTTAGACGGGTCGAACACTGAAGCTTTCTTT.

This chain connects TRBV10-3 to TRBJ2-5; TRBD2 is a possible D gene (7 bases). V was cut by 2 bases and J by 5 bases, with 18 bases left in between. CDR1 ENHRY and CDR2 SYGVKD come from the germline V gene. There are 16 residues in the CDR3. The CDR3 region is CAISEGGGGGKETQYF. CDR3 DNA sequence: TGTGCCATCAGTGAGGGGGGCGGGGGAGGGAAGGAGACCCAGTACTTC.

V and J are TRBV11-3 and TRBJ2-5; the match to TRBD1 covers 7 bases. The CDR3 spans 16 residues. The ends lost 4 bases at V and 2 bases at J; junction bases unmatched: 10. Germline loops: CDR1 SGHNT, CDR2 YENEEA. CDR3 region: CASSSRTGGLQETQYF. CDR3 nucleotide sequence: TGTGCCAGCAGCTCGAGGACAGGTGGATTACAAGAGACCCAGTACTTC.

The rearrangement uses TRBV25-1 and TRBJ2-1, with 7 bases that match TRBD2. This CDR3 has 17 residues. With 0 bases clipped from V and 2 bases from J, the junction kept 7 bases outside the gene matches. Per the germline V gene, CDR1 is MGHDK and CDR2 is SYGVNS. CDR3 coding DNA: TGTGCCAGCAGTGAATATTTCCCTAGCGGTACCTACAATGAGCAGTTCTTC. Protein: CASSEYFPSGTYNEQFF.

This clone appeared once. A read error may produce the germline difference seen at one junction end. The chain is built from TRBV27 and TRBJ2-7; weak D call: TRBD1 (5 bases). The germline gives CDR1 MNHEY, CDR2 SMNVEV (reference sequence). CDR3 length: 14 amino acids. This CDR3 is CASSSQGFSHEQYF. The CDR3 DNA sequence: TGTGCCAGCAGTTCGCAGGGTTTCTCCCACGAGCAGTACTTC.

V is TRBV6-1 and J is TRBJ1-1; D might be TRBD1 (5 bases). Germline CDR1 MNHNS, CDR2 SASEGT. The CDR3 has 14 residues. V lost 7 bases to trimming and J lost 2 bases, with 14 bases between them. DNA for the CDR3: TGTGCCAGCACGGCGTCCAGGGCTAACACTGAAGCTTTCTTT. Translated: CASTASRANTEAFF.

This chain uses TRBV11-2 with TRBJ1-3, with a tentative D call TRBD1 (5 bases). The length of the CDR3 is 17 residues. V gave up 5 bases and J gave up 2 bases, with 19 bases separating them. Germline V lookup: CDR1 SGHAT, CDR2 FQNNGV. The CDR3 bases are TGTGCCAGCAGCCTTTATTCGACAGTTCTCCCTGGAAACACCATATATTTT. Translating it yields CASSLYSTVLPGNTIYF.

The J gene is TRBJ1-1, the V gene TRBV18; maybe TRBD1 (5 bases). Trimming left V 0 bases short and J 3 bases short, with 8 bases between. Germline lookup yields CDR1 KGHSH and CDR2 LQKENI. CDR3 length equals 14 residues. CDR3 bases: TGTGCCAGCTCACCACCGCTAGGGGACACTGAAGCTTTCTTT. Its translation is CASSPPLGDTEAFF.

The chain is built from TRBV5-4 and TRBJ2-2; TRBD1 is a possible D gene (6 bases). V dropped 4 bases and J dropped 2 bases, with 12 bases sitting between them. CDR1 is SGHNT, CDR2 YYREEE, per germline (reference sequence). CDR3 size: 15 residues. CDR3 in DNA: TGTGCCAGCAGCGCCGGGACAAAAAACACCGGGGAGCTGTTTTTT. Its translation: CASSAGTKNTGELFF.

The rearrangement joins TRBV6-6 to TRBJ1-5, with 9 bases identical to TRBD1. The CDR3 spans 14 residues. The V gene's germline CDR1 is MNHNY and CDR2 SVGAGI (reference sequence). Trimming took 8 bases from V and 6 from J; bases not matched to a gene: 8. CDR3 in amino acids: CASGHTGGGQPQHF. In DNA, the CDR3 is TGTGCCAGCGGCCACACAGGGGGCGGTCAGCCCCAGCATTTT.

This chain links TRBV28 with TRBJ1-6, with unresolved D. The germline V gene encodes CDR1 MDHEN and CDR2 SYDVKM. Between the trimmed V and J ends, which lost 2 bases and 0 bases, there was a span of 8 bases. The CDR3 spans 16 residues. CDR3 loop: CASSLGQRSYNSPLHF. The CDR3 DNA follows: TGTGCCAGCAGTTTAGGGCAACGCTCCTATAATTCACCCCTCCACTTT.

V gene TRBV7-2 combines with J gene TRBJ2-7, with 13 bases aligning to TRBD2. Germline CDR1 reads SGHTA; CDR2 reads FQGNSA. Trimming cost V 5 bases and J 1 base; bases outside gene matches: 2. The CDR3 runs to 15 residues. In DNA, the CDR3 is TGTGCCAGCAGCACGGGACTAGCGGGGTCCTACGAGCAGTACTTC. This translates into CASSTGLAGSYEQYF.

This chain's CDR3 is CASSQGGTSGGGTQYF. CDR3 DNA: TGCGCCAGCAGCCAAGGAGGGACTAGCGGGGGAGGGACGCAGTATTTT. The chain carries TRBV4-1 and TRBJ2-3; 14 bases agree with TRBD2. CDR3 length: 16 residues. V lost 1 base and J lost 9; bases outside the gene matches: 6. The germline V gene has CDR1 MGHRA and CDR2 YSYEKL.

This clone was counted once. The chain couples TRBV2 to TRBJ2-5; tentatively, D is TRBD2 (6 bases). This CDR3 has 10 residues. With 8 bases removed from V and 11 bases from J, the gap between germline ends came to 12 bases. Germline CDR1 and CDR2: SNHLY and FYNNEI. CDR3 protein: CASWEAGQYF. CDR3 nucleotides: TGTGCCAGCTGGGAGGCGGGTCAGTACTTC.

The chain uses TRBV7-2 and TRBJ1-3, with 7 nucleotides matching TRBD1. From germline, CDR1 is SGHTA and CDR2 FQGNSA. Trimming cost V 6 bases and J 4 bases; bases outside gene matches: 3. CDR3 size: 13 residues. The CDR3 sequence: CASRWGQGNTIYF. CDR3 nucleotides: TGTGCCAGCAGGTGGGGACAGGGAAACACCATATATTTT.

The V call is TRBV4-3, the J call TRBJ2-5; 11 bases line up with TRBD2. CDR3 size: 14 residues. CDR1 and CDR2 from the germline V gene are LGHNA and YSLEER. Trimming at V came to 4 bases and at J to 4 bases, leaving 2 bases not matched to a gene. The CDR3 DNA sequence: TGCGCCAGCAGCCTCGGACTAGCGGGAGAGACCCAGTACTTC. Translation gives CASSLGLAGETQYF.

A note on this clone: At one end the junction does not follow the germline gene, possibly because of a read error. The chain joins TRBV7-9 to TRBJ2-3; possible D gene TRBD2, 7 bases. The CDR3 sequence is 16 residues long. Germline lookup yields CDR1 SEHNR and CDR2 FQNEAQ (reference sequence). Here the CDR3 DNA reads TGTTCCAGCAGCTTCAGTAGACGAGGGGGGGCAGATACGCAGTATTTT. Protein product: CSSSFSRRGGADTQYF.

The chain couples TRBV5-1 to TRBJ2-5; 8 positions agree with TRBD2. The ends lost 4 bases at V and 5 bases at J; junction bases unmatched: 10. The CDR3 extends over 15 amino acids. Germline V CDR1 and CDR2: SGHRS, YFSETQ. CDR3 sequence (DNA): TGCGCCAGCAGCCCACTTTCGGGGGGGCTGGAGACCCAGTACTTC. Its protein product is CASSPLSGGLETQYF.

The chain employs TRBV4-3 and TRBJ2-6; a weak D match, TRBD1 (6 bases). The germline gives CDR1 LGHNA, CDR2 YSLEER. The CDR3 covers 17 residues. The V and J ends lost 0 bases and 0 bases respectively, with 9 bases between them. The CDR3 region is CASSQETGNSGANVLTF. The CDR3 region has the DNA TGCGCCAGCAGCCAAGAGACAGGAAACTCTGGGGCCAACGTCCTGACTTTC.

The chain employs TRBV18 and TRBJ1-2; the match to TRBD1 covers 10 bases. Trimming at V came to 6 bases and at J to 10 bases, leaving 17 bases not matched to a gene. CDR1 is KGHSH and CDR2 is LQKENI in the germline V gene. The CDR3 is 16 amino acids. The CDR3 nucleotides read TGTGCCAGCTCCCCGACCCCCGGGACAGGGGAGGGTTTCTACACCTTC. This sequence encodes CASSPTPGTGEGFYTF.

The chain combines TRBV2 with TRBJ1-1; D is possibly TRBD1 (6 bases). Trimming cost V 5 bases and J 3 bases, with 16 bases left between them. The germline V gene encodes CDR1 SNHLY and CDR2 FYNNEI. The CDR3 length is 15 residues. The CDR3 sequence: CASSLNRVLDTEAFF. DNA for the CDR3: TGTGCCAGCAGTCTAAACAGGGTTCTCGACACTGAAGCTTTCTTT.

There are a few counts of this clone. V and J are TRBV28 and TRBJ2-7; D perhaps matches TRBD1 (6 bases). The germline V gene has CDR1 MDHEN and CDR2 SYDVKM. V lost 8 bases and J 0 bases, leaving 11 bases between the germline ends. CDR3 length: 13 residues. The CDR3 loop reads CASLGTPSYEQYF. The CDR3 coding sequence is TGTGCCAGCCTGGGGACACCCTCCTACGAGCAGTACTTC.

CDR3 DNA sequence: TGTGCCAGCAGCCAAGAACCGGGGGACACTGAAGCTTTCTTT. This gives the protein CASSQEPGDTEAFF. This rearrangement joins TRBV4-2 to TRBJ1-1; D might be TRBD1 (5 bases). V shed 0 bases and J shed 3 bases, with 8 bases lying between them. Germline V CDR1 and CDR2: LGHNA, YNFKEQ. The CDR3 loop spans 14 amino acids.